The 19 T cell receptor beta chains below were found in one sample sequenced in a study of tumor-infiltrating lymphocytes in primary liver carcinoma. From about 20-30 mg of unsorted bulk tissue, DNA and RNA were co-extracted together. Total RNA amounting to 500 ng was the source from which TCR beta cDNA was made with a constant-region primer. Slightly modified ARM-PCR, run as three nested multiplex PCR rounds, produced the TCR beta libraries. Two initial PCR rounds of around 10 cycles each paired TRBV1-TRBV30 forward primers with a C-beta reverse primer. TCRdb reanalysed the multiplex PCR reads using MiXCR and keeps one entry per CDR3 protein. The table lists 150,000 to 200,000 distinct CDR3 sequences, around four fifths of them singletons. The material sequenced was tumor tissue from primary liver carcinoma. These receptors came from a man aged 35 to 55 with primary liver carcinoma and hepatitis B virus infection.

Notes on this clonotype: One end of the junction varies from germline; a read error may be responsible. The V call is TRBV4-2, the J call TRBJ1-3; TRBD1 aligns across 12 bases. The germline V gene has CDR1 LGHNA and CDR2 YNFKEQ. The CDR3 sequence is 20 residues long. As DNA, the CDR3 is TGTGTCAGCAGCCAAGGCCGGGACAGGGGGCTTACACTCTCTGGAAACACCATATATTTT. Translated, it gives CVSSQGRDRGLTLSGNTIYF.

Notes on this clonotype: The germline gene is not matched at one end of the junction; a read error may be the cause. The rearrangement uses TRBV5-5 and TRBJ1-3, with 7 bases that match TRBD1. The CDR3 extends over 17 amino acids. Per germline, CDR1 SGHKS and CDR2 YYEKEE (reference sequence). For the CDR3, the DNA is TGTGCCAGCAGCGCCGGGACAGATCTCTTTTCTGAAAACACCATATATTTT. It is translated as CASSAGTDLFSENTIYF. Combining the CDR3 with reference TRBV5-5 and TRBJ1-3 gives the whole variable domain DAGVTQSPTHLIKTRGQQVTLRCSPISGHKSVSWYQQVLGQGPQFIFQYYEKEERGRGNFPDRFSARQFPNYSSELNVNALLLGDSALYLCASSAGTDLFSENTIYFGEGSWLTVV.

Comment on this clonotype: Lacking the conserved final phenylalanine or tryptophan, this CDR3 likely reflects a read error. This chain connects TRBV6-6 to TRBJ2-1; 8 bases agree with TRBD2. The CDR3 is 16 residues long. Per germline, CDR1 MNHNY and CDR2 SVGAGI (reference sequence). This CDR3 reads CANSLTGTSSYNEQFL. Written as DNA, the CDR3 is TGTGCCAACAGTTTAACCGGGACTAGCTCCTACAATGAGCAGTTCTTA.

With respect to this clonotype: The germline gene is not matched at one end of the junction; a read error may be the cause. This chain connects TRBV29-1 to TRBJ2-3, with 7 bases matching TRBD2. Germline lookup yields CDR1 SQVTM and CDR2 ANQGSEA. The length of the CDR3 is 14 residues. CDR3 sequence reads: CSLTLAVVIDTLYF. As DNA, the CDR3 is TGCAGCCTCACTCTAGCGGTAGTAATAGATACGCTGTATTTT.

With respect to this clonotype: Germline and junction disagree at one end, which may indicate a read error. This chain joins TRBV28 and TRBJ2-7, with a tentative D call TRBD2 (6 bases). Germline V gene data show CDR1 as MDHEN and CDR2 as SYDVKM. This CDR3 has 14 amino acids. CDR3 loop: CASSLTSHSYEQHF. As DNA, the CDR3 is TGTGCAAGCAGTTTAACTAGCCATAGCTACGAACAGCACTTC.

The chain recombines TRBV5-1 with TRBJ2-1, with 13 bases lining up with TRBD2. Trimming at V came to 8 bases and at J to 7 bases, leaving 12 bases not matched to a gene. This CDR3 contains 16 residues. CDR1 and CDR2 (germline): SGHRS, YFSETQ. The CDR3 nucleotides read TGCGCCAGGAGCACACTCGGACTAGCGGGAGCAAATGAGCAGTTCTTC. This translates into CARSTLGLAGANEQFF. Based on the CDR3 plus reference TRBV5-1 and TRBJ2-1, the full variable domain is KAGVTQTPRYLIKTRGQQVTLSCSPISGHRSVSWYQQTPGQGLQFLFEYFSETQRNKGNFPGRFSGRQFSNSRSEMNVSTLELGDSALYLCARSTLGLAGANEQFFGPGTRLTVL.

At least ten counts were recorded for this clonotype. V usage is TRBV12-3 or TRBV12-4 and J usage is TRBJ2-1; 10 bases align to TRBD2. Unmatched junction bases numbered 8, after V lost 6 bases and J lost 9 bases. The CDR3 is made up of 14 amino acids. This chain's CDR3 is CASSSGTSAFEQFF. The CDR3 DNA reads as TGTGCCAGCAGCTCCGGGACTAGCGCGTTTGAGCAGTTCTTC.

This chain joins TRBV28 and TRBJ2-1; D perhaps matches TRBD2 (5 bases). Trimming took off 7 bases at V and 6 bases at J, with 22 bases between the two ends. The CDR3 spans 16 residues. Germline loops: CDR1 MDHEN, CDR2 SYDVKM. The CDR3 sequence is CASKNPFSWTLNEQFF. The CDR3 DNA follows: TGTGCCAGCAAAAACCCATTTAGTTGGACTCTCAATGAGCAGTTCTTC.

This clonotype was seen a few times. This may be a read error: a much more frequent sequence differs by one nucleotide. This chain uses TRBV6-1 with TRBJ2-5; D not certain. The CDR3 length is 14 residues. Germline loops: CDR1 MNHNS, CDR2 SASEGT. The CDR3 loop is CVSSEPRSRETQYF. CDR3 coding DNA: TGTGTCAGCAGTGAACCCCGGAGTCGGGAGACCCAGTACTTC.

This clonotype was recorded many times. DNA of the CDR3: TGTGCCAGCAGTTCGCCCCGGGGGGTTCTCTCCTACGAGCAGTACTTC. This sequence encodes CASSSPRGVLSYEQYF. The chain carries TRBV28 and TRBJ2-7; 7 nucleotides agree with TRBD2. Trimming at V came to 4 bases and at J to 0 bases, leaving 9 bases not matched to a gene. The CDR3 loop spans 16 amino acids. CDR1 and CDR2 (germline): MDHEN, SYDVKM.

Remarks on this clonotype: A read error may be the cause here, since a much bigger clone is one base away. The V call is TRBV28, the J call TRBJ2-1; D ambiguous. Germline CDR1 reads MDHEN; CDR2 reads SYDVKM. The CDR3 spans 12 residues. The CDR3 loop is CASSLQYNERFF. The CDR3 DNA reads as TGTGCCAGCAGTTTACAGTACAATGAGCGGTTCTTC.

Comments on this clonotype: This CDR3 is missing its conserved last phenylalanine or tryptophan, likely due to a read error. The DNA is omitted, as the CDR3 cannot be located on it reliably, and the CDR3 follows TCRdb's listing. The chain has TRBV6-5 and TRBJ1-2; the D call TRBD1 from the table was never checked on the DNA. The V gene's germline CDR1 is MNHEY and CDR2 SVGAGI. The CDR3 spans 13 residues, counting both ends. CDR3 sequence reads: CASSPQGAVGYTS.

Points on this clonotype: A junction end diverges from the germline sequence, so it may reflect a read error. V usage is TRBV11-2 and J usage is TRBJ2-3, with D maybe TRBD1 (6 bases). The CDR3 is 16 amino acids. Germline V gives CDR1 SGHAT, CDR2 FQNNGV. CDR3 residues: CASSKRSTGNTDTLYF. The CDR3 region has the DNA TGTGCCAGCAGCAAAAGAAGCACAGGGAACACAGATACGCTGTATTTT.

Points on this clonotype: The junction and the germline gene differ at one end; a read error may be behind it. The chain joins TRBV4-3 to TRBJ2-3, with D hard to call. Germline V gene sequence: CDR1 LGHNA, CDR2 YSLEER. CDR3 length equals 12 residues. The CDR3 region is CVSSPCTDTQYF. The CDR3 coding sequence is TGCGTCAGCAGCCCGTGCACAGATACGCAGTATTTT.

To note about this clonotype: At one of its ends the junction is not consistent with the germline gene, which may arise from a read error. The V gene is TRBV7-8, the J gene TRBJ1-1; a weak D match, TRBD1 (6 bases). CDR1 is SGHVS and CDR2 is FQNEAQ in the germline V gene. CDR3 size: 14 residues. CDR3 sequence: CANSLAGGDTEASF. The CDR3 DNA is TGTGCCAACAGCTTAGCGGGGGGGGACACTGAAGCTTCCTTT.

In regard to this clonotype: This likely comes from a read error, as the CDR3 has no conserved phenylalanine or tryptophan at its end. The chain is built from TRBV4-2 and TRBJ2-5, with 12 nucleotides matching TRBD1. The CDR3 sequence is 16 residues long. Germline V lookup: CDR1 LGHNA, CDR2 YNFKEQ. The CDR3 bases are TGTGCCAGCAGCCAAAACGGGACAGGGGGCCAAGAGATCCAGTACATC. Protein: CASSQNGTGGQEIQYI.

Details on this clonotype: An end of the junction differs from the germline gene, which may be a read error. The V call is TRBV5-5, the J call TRBJ2-1; D uncertain. Germline values: CDR1 SGHKS, CDR2 YYEKEE (reference sequence). The CDR3 has 13 residues. The CDR3 nucleotides are TGTTCCAGCAGCTACCGAACGGGTAATGAGCAGTTATTC. It yields the protein CSSSYRTGNEQLF.

The V and J genes are TRBV5-1 and TRBJ2-3; 8 positions match TRBD1. The CDR3 has 20 residues. Trimming took 10 bases from V and 9 from J; bases not matched to a gene: 34. Germline CDR1 is SGHRS and CDR2 is YFSETQ. CDR3 region: CAGKLSGGGPALPSTGTQYF. Here the CDR3 DNA reads TGCGCCGGCAAACTTTCAGGGGGCGGCCCTGCACTGCCTAGCACAGGAACGCAGTATTTT.

Notes on this clonotype: A junction end diverges from the germline sequence, so it may reflect a read error. The chain combines TRBV5-5 with TRBJ2-1; TRBD2 matches at 10 bases. Germline V lookup: CDR1 SGHKS, CDR2 YYEKEE (reference sequence). The CDR3 has 17 residues. CDR3 coding DNA: TGTACCAGCAGACGGGCTCTAGGCCTAGCGGGAGAAAATGAGCAGTTCTTC. It translates to CTSRRALGLAGENEQFF.